The clone carrying this T cell receptor beta chain was detected ten times or more. Antigen: not known. Time point denoted: technical triplicate 2. The data are from a study of neurological immune-mediated disorders. The study, taken as a whole, reports: The study found the most TCR clonal expansion in HTLV-1-associated myelopathy and the least in multiple sclerosis, below healthy controls.

Template-switch 5'RACE cDNA synthesis added a 10-nucleotide unique molecular identifier. TCRdb re-called the 5' RACE reads through MiXCR, storing one row per CDR3 protein. Of roughly 61,000 distinct CDR3 sequences in the sample, 24% were seen once. The CDR3 covers 17 residues. The germline CDR1 and CDR2 sequences are SGHKS and YYEKEE (reference sequence). Trimming took 4 bases from V and 5 from J, leaving 23 bases between them. This TCR derives from a man in his 60s with HTLV-1-associated myelopathy (HAM/TSP). Sequencing input: PBMCs. V and J are TRBV5-5 and TRBJ2-3; a weak D match, TRBD2 (6 bases). The DNA of the CDR3 is TGTGCCAGCAGCCCGCGGTGGGGACTGGGTTCCGGAGATACGCAGTATTTT. Amino acid sequence: CASSPRWGLGSGDTQYF.